Sequencing of this TCR beta chain was carried out in a study of shared clonotypes between healthy human individuals. Whole-study results and caveats: Naive CD4 clonotypes overlapped across a few donors at roughly 5%. Generally, naive subsets came out with larger estimated richness than memory subsets.

Assay used: immunoSEQ multiplex PCR; TCRdb lists only in-frame clones, some missing. The sample consists of millions of clones, 85% to 95% of them appearing once. A note on this clone: Its target is not known.

A split of CD4+ cells into CD45RA+ naive and CD45RA-negative memory subsets was performed. The receptor was derived from a man between 18 and 35 years old in good health. Sequencing input: naive CD4+ T cells sorted from blood. Indicated subset: CD45RA+ positively selected.

This CDR3 reads CASRNRPGLASREQYF. The CDR3 bases are TGTGCCAGCAGGAACCGCCCGGGACTAGCTTCGCGCGAGCAGTACTTC. The gene calls are TRBV6-4 and TRBJ2-7; 9 bases are a match to TRBD2. The V and J ends lost 6 bases and 6 bases, in that order; junction bases with no gene match: 15. Germline V gene sequence: CDR1 MRHNA, CDR2 SNTAGT. The CDR3 loop spans 16 amino acids.